This T cell receptor beta chain was sequenced for a study of blood T cell repertoires in COVID-19. On the study more broadly: Acute and convalescent COVID-19 specimens originated in the United States, Italy and Spain. The cDNA or gDNA used as material had been derived from T cells, B-cell-depleted T cells, or PBMCs.

The CDR3 is 15 amino acids. Germline assignment: CDR1 MDHEN and CDR2 SYDVKM. V lost 6 bases and J lost 5, with 20 bases in between. In the original processing: Estimated nucleated cell counts came from reference gene primer amplification. Assay used: immunoSEQ multiplex PCR; TCRdb lists only in-frame clones, some missing. Clone size and V and J calls were adopted from that table, with D and trimming inferred from the DNA. The sample holds fewer than 130,000 clones, approximately 90% seen once. The clonotype comes from a human donor in a cohort sampled during active COVID-19. The rearrangement joins TRBV28 to TRBJ2-7; tentative D call: TRBD2 (7 bases). Sample: peripheral blood. CDR3 in DNA: TGTGCCAGCAGCCCCGCCGGGGGGCCAGGGGACGAGCAGTACTTC. It encodes CASSPAGGPGDEQYF. Filled out from reference TRBV28 and TRBJ2-7, the complete variable domain reads DVKVTQSSRYLVKRTGEKVFLECVQDMDHENMFWYRQDPGLGLRLIYFSYDVKMKEKGDIPEGYSVSREKKERFSLILESASTNQTSMYLCASSPAGGPGDEQYFGPGTRLTVT.